These 23 T cell receptor beta chains were sequenced from one sample in a study of OX40 agonist ivuxolimab in advanced cancers. Method: immunoSEQ multiplex PCR; TCRdb's copy keeps in-frame clones and lacks some. The sample shows fewer than 85,000 clones, 70% to 90% of them seen only once. The material sequenced was CD4+ or CD8+ T cells sorted from blood, taken in a trial of the OX40 agonist ivuxolimab. The receptors shown here come from an adult with an advanced solid tumor such as melanoma, head and neck, liver or kidney cancer.

The chain is built from TRBV10-3 and TRBJ2-2; 9 bases map to TRBD2. The CDR3 is made up of 16 amino acids. The germline V gene has CDR1 ENHRY and CDR2 SYGVKD. Trimming at V came to 3 bases and at J to 7 bases, leaving 9 bases not matched to a gene. The CDR3 nucleotides are TGTGCCATCAGTGATTTCAGAGCGGGAGGAGTCGGGGAGCTGTTTTTT. This encodes CAISDFRAGGVGELFF.

The J gene is TRBJ1-1, the V gene TRBV2, with a weak D call TRBD1 (5 bases). The CDR3 totals 14 residues. Deletions cut 3 bases from V and 1 base from J, with 9 bases between. CDR1 is SNHLY, CDR2 FYNNEI, per germline. The CDR3: CASSEGTANTEAFF. The CDR3 region has the DNA TGTGCCAGCAGTGAGGGGACGGCGAACACTGAAGCTTTCTTT.

This clone was seen once. The chain has TRBV2 and TRBJ2-7; D gene ambiguous. Germline V gives CDR1 SNHLY, CDR2 FYNNEI. V was shortened by 8 bases and J by 4 bases, with 6 bases between the two germline ends. CDR3 length: 10 amino acids. The CDR3 region has the DNA TGTGCCAGCGCCCAATACGAGCAGTACTTC. Its translation is CASAQYEQYF. The whole variable domain, remainder taken from reference TRBV2 and TRBJ2-7, is EPEVTQTPSHQVTQMGQEVILRCVPISNHLYFYWYRQILGQKVEFLVSFYNNEISEKSEIFDDQFSVERPDGSNFTLKIRSTKLEDSAMYFCASAQYEQYFGPGTRLTVT.

The genes are TRBV6-6 and TRBJ2-2, with TRBD1 matching over 8 bases. The CDR3 runs to 15 residues. Germline assignment: CDR1 MNHNY and CDR2 SVGAGI (reference sequence). V dropped 6 bases and J dropped 6; count of bases not matched to a gene: 9. The CDR3 DNA reads as TGTGCCAGCAGCTTAACAGGGGGAAGAGCCGGGGAGCTGTTTTTT. It specifies CASSLTGGRAGELFF.

The rearrangement links TRBV30 to TRBJ1-1; D is possibly TRBD1 (5 bases). Trimming took 4 bases from V and 1 from J, leaving 10 bases between them. The CDR3 loop spans 13 amino acids. Germline values: CDR1 GTSNPN, CDR2 SVGIG (reference sequence). In nucleotides, the CDR3 is TGTGCCTGGACCCCTGGGGGGAACACTGAAGCTTTCTTT. Translation: CAWTPGGNTEAFF.

V is TRBV5-1 and J is TRBJ2-1, with 7 positions matching TRBD2. The ends lost 2 bases at V and 6 bases at J; junction bases unmatched: 8. The CDR3 is made up of 15 amino acids. From germline, CDR1 is SGHRS and CDR2 YFSETQ. CDR3 protein: CASSLGLAVLNEQFF. The CDR3 bases are TGCGCCAGCAGCTTAGGGCTAGCGGTTCTCAATGAGCAGTTCTTC.

The rearrangement uses TRBV4-1 and TRBJ1-1; the D is unclear. In germline, CDR1 is MGHRA, CDR2 YSYEKL. V was trimmed by 4 bases and J by 1 base, leaving 13 bases between them. The CDR3 totals 15 residues. Here the CDR3 reads CASSPPNRGNTEAFF. DNA of the CDR3: TGCGCCAGCAGCCCACCCAACCGAGGGAACACTGAAGCTTTCTTT.

The rearrangement links TRBV30 to TRBJ2-7; D ambiguous. This CDR3 is 12 amino acids long. The V gene's germline CDR1 is GTSNPN and CDR2 SVGIG (reference sequence). The V gene lost 2 bases and the J gene lost 1 base, with 6 bases spanning the gap. CDR3 sequence (DNA): TGTGCCTGGAGTCCCCGGTCCTACGAGCAGTACTTC. This sequence encodes CAWSPRSYEQYF.

The chain carries TRBV7-6 and TRBJ2-3; no definite D call. Per the germline V gene, CDR1 is SGHVS and CDR2 is FNYEAQ. V was pared by 5 bases and J by 1 base, with 7 bases between. The CDR3 sequence is 13 residues long. In DNA form, the CDR3 reads TGTGCCAGCAGCCCGGGCCGCACAGATACGCAGTATTTT. Its translation: CASSPGRTDTQYF.

The rearrangement uses TRBV29-1 and TRBJ2-1, with TRBD2 matching over 7 bases. Trimming cost V 4 bases and J 10 bases; bases outside gene matches: 4. This CDR3 has 11 residues. Germline V gene sequence: CDR1 SQVTM, CDR2 ANQGSEA. The CDR3 nucleotides read TGCAGCGTTGGGGAGGGCGGGGAGCAGTTCTTC. This translates into CSVGEGGEQFF.

The rearrangement uses TRBV7-9 and TRBJ2-2; a weak D match, TRBD1 (5 bases). This CDR3 spans 17 amino acids. CDR1 and CDR2 from the germline V gene are SEHNR and FQNEAQ (reference sequence). V lost 5 bases and J lost 1, with 17 bases in between. The CDR3 DNA is TGTGCCAGCAGCCCCCCGTTACCTCAGGGGAACACCGGGGAGCTGTTTTTT. Its translation: CASSPPLPQGNTGELFF.

This chain links TRBV27 with TRBJ1-2; D is unresolved. Trimming removed 3 bases from V and 9 bases from J, with 17 bases in between. Germline V lookup: CDR1 MNHEY, CDR2 SMNVEV (reference sequence). The CDR3 covers 14 residues. In nucleotides, the CDR3 is TGTGCCAGCAGTTTGCAGCCTAGGGCCCCGAGCTACACCTTC. Translation gives CASSLQPRAPSYTF.

The chain combines TRBV28 with TRBJ2-7; 8 bases agree with TRBD1. The CDR3 runs to 13 residues. Per the germline V gene, CDR1 is MDHEN and CDR2 is SYDVKM. Germline trimming cut 8 bases from V and 6 bases from J; bases unmatched to any gene: 9. CDR3 protein: CASGLDRVGEQYF. The CDR3 nucleotides read TGTGCCAGCGGATTGGACAGGGTAGGCGAGCAGTACTTC.

The rearrangement links TRBV5-1 to TRBJ1-2; perhaps TRBD1 as D (5 bases). V was shortened by 4 bases and J by 1 base, with 17 bases between the two germline ends. This CDR3 spans 16 amino acids. Germline V gene lookup returns CDR1 SGHRS and CDR2 YFSETQ. The CDR3 loop reads CASSRPGPDSNYGYTF. For the CDR3, the DNA is TGCGCCAGCAGCCGCCCCGGCCCAGACAGTAACTATGGCTACACCTTC.

The V gene is TRBV5-6, the J gene TRBJ1-5; TRBD1 matches at 8 bases. J lost 6 bases, V lost 2 bases, and 10 bases had no gene match. The CDR3 runs 16 residues. Germline loops: CDR1 SGHDT, CDR2 YYEEEE. CDR3 protein: CASSFKGQGIRQPQHF. Here the CDR3 DNA reads TGTGCCAGCAGCTTTAAAGGACAGGGAATTCGTCAGCCCCAGCATTTT.

V and J are TRBV5-1 and TRBJ1-1, with 10 nucleotides matching TRBD1. This CDR3 is 15 amino acids long. Germline CDR1 is SGHRS and CDR2 is YFSETQ. V trimming: 4 bases; J trimming: 4 bases; junction bases outside the gene matches: 7. The CDR3 DNA sequence: TGCGCCAGCAGCCCCCGACAGGGGGCGAGCACTGAAGCTTTCTTT. Residues: CASSPRQGASTEAFF.

The rearrangement uses TRBV2 and TRBJ1-2, with a tentative D call TRBD1 (6 bases). Germline V gene lookup returns CDR1 SNHLY and CDR2 FYNNEI. V dropped 3 bases and J dropped 0 bases, with 11 bases sitting between them. CDR3 size: 15 residues. The CDR3 DNA sequence: TGTGCCAGCAGTGAGGGACCAGGGGCTAACTATGGCTACACCTTC. This encodes CASSEGPGANYGYTF.

The chain joins TRBV30 to TRBJ2-3; TRBD2 agrees at 11 bases. The CDR3 loop spans 17 amino acids. With 3 bases clipped from V and 0 bases from J, the junction kept 8 bases outside the gene matches. Per the germline V gene, CDR1 is GTSNPN and CDR2 is SVGIG (reference sequence). CDR3 in amino acids: CAWSQLAGATSTDTQYF. CDR3 coding DNA: TGTGCCTGGAGCCAACTAGCGGGAGCTACTAGCACAGATACGCAGTATTTT.

V is TRBV5-8 and J is TRBJ1-5; unclear D gene. The V gene's germline CDR1 is SGHTS and CDR2 YDEGEE. This CDR3 is 15 amino acids long. The ends were cut back, 4 bases at V and 0 bases at J, with 11 bases in the middle. In DNA, the CDR3 is TGTGCCAGCAGCCCCGACGGTGATAGCAATCAGCCCCAGCATTTT. Amino acids: CASSPDGDSNQPQHF.

The chain joins TRBV29-1 to TRBJ2-3; D call uncertain. The germline V and J ends were trimmed by 7 bases and 4 bases, with 12 bases remaining between them. The CDR3 totals 12 residues. Germline V gives CDR1 SQVTM, CDR2 ANQGSEA. The CDR3 nucleotides read TGCAGCGCCCGGGCAGGACCAGATACGCAGTATTTT. Protein product: CSARAGPDTQYF.

The chain carries TRBV2 and TRBJ2-5; D not certain. This CDR3 is built from 13 residues. V was pared by 3 bases and J by 12 bases, with 17 bases between. Germline V lookup: CDR1 SNHLY, CDR2 FYNNEI. Here the CDR3 reads CASSERLFFPEYF. Written as DNA, the CDR3 is TGTGCCAGCAGTGAGAGGCTATTTTTTCCGGAGTACTTC.

The rearrangement uses TRBV30 and TRBJ2-7; D might be TRBD2 (5 bases). CDR3 length: 15 residues. Germline values: CDR1 GTSNPN, CDR2 SVGIG (reference sequence). Between the trimmed V and J ends, which lost 0 bases and 5 bases, there was a span of 17 bases. CDR3 protein: CAWSVVALRVHEQYF. The DNA for the CDR3 is TGTGCCTGGAGTGTCGTGGCCCTGAGGGTCCACGAGCAGTACTTC.

This clone appeared once. This chain connects TRBV7-9 to TRBJ2-2; TRBD2 aligns across 7 bases. This CDR3 has 14 amino acids. V dropped 8 bases and J dropped 1; count of bases not matched to a gene: 4. CDR1 and CDR2 from the germline V gene are SEHNR and FQNEAQ (reference sequence). CDR3: CASRASGNTGELFF. CDR3 DNA sequence: TGTGCCAGCCGGGCTAGCGGGAACACCGGGGAGCTGTTTTTT.